The rows below give T cell receptor beta chains drawn from one sample of a study of CD8 T cells in ankylosing spondylitis. TCRdb analysed the 5' RACE reads with MiXCR anew, one entry per CDR3 protein. The top ten hold approximately 0.5% of the sample, which has some 800,000 distinct CDR3 sequences, roughly 12% seen once. The source material was blood, either unsorted or a sorted T cell fraction (not recorded which). These TCRs come from a male donor with ankylosing spondylitis. The CDR3 runs from the conserved cysteine through the conserved F or W. Each record gives: V gene, J gene, D gene, clone size, CDR3 DNA, CDR3 protein. The D gene is left open where the match is weak. Part of the rows lack a size; the others show once, few, many or a class for expanded clones.

>TRBV28|TRBJ1-5|.|.
TGTGCCAGCATCCCTAGGGGGTTTGGGGTCAATCAGCCCCAGCATTTT
CASIPRGFGVNQPQHF
>TRBV12-3/TRBV12-4|TRBJ2-5|TRBD1|.
TGTGCCAGCAGTCCGGGACAGGGCTCAAAGACCCAGTACTTC
CASSPGQGSKTQYF
>TRBV5-1|TRBJ2-7|.|many
TGCGCCAGCAGCGTACGGACTGGCGCTGGGGAGCAGTACTTC
CASSVRTGAGEQYF
>TRBV5-5|TRBJ1-1|.|many
TGTGCCAGCAGCTTGGACTACAACACTGAAGCTTTCTTT
CASSLDYNTEAFF
>TRBV12-3/TRBV12-4|TRBJ2-5|TRBD2|.
TGTGCCAGCAGTTTAATAGCGGGGGGAAAGGAGACCCAGTACTTC
CASSLIAGGKETQYF
>TRBV20-1|TRBJ2-5|TRBD1|.
TGCAGTGCTAGCAGACAGGGGGCCGGGGAGACCCAGTACTTC
CSASRQGAGETQYF
>TRBV10-2|TRBJ2-1|.|few
TGCGCCAGCAGTGAGTCTGCCAGATACAATGAGCAGTTCTTC
CASSESARYNEQFF
>TRBV6-5|TRBJ1-1|.|few
TGTGCCAGCAGTTACAGGGATTACATGAACACTGAAGCTTTCTTT
CASSYRDYMNTEAFF
>TRBV28|TRBJ2-3|TRBD2|few
TGTGCCAGCACTCCTCCGGCGGGGGAAGATACGCAGTATTTT
CASTPPAGEDTQYF
>TRBV7-9|TRBJ1-1|.|.
TGTGCCAGCAGCGAAACGGACAGACGGAACACTGAAGCTTTCTTT
CASSETDRRNTEAFF
>TRBV28|TRBJ1-3|.|many
TGTGCCAGCAGCGGGGAGAGGAGCTCTGGAAACACCATATATTTT
CASSGERSSGNTIYF
>TRBV12-3/TRBV12-4|TRBJ2-1|TRBD2|few
TGTGCCAGCAGTCCGGGGACTAGCGGGGGTGAGCAGTTCTTC
CASSPGTSGGEQFF
>TRBV4-3|TRBJ2-6|.|.
TGCGCCAGCAGCCTCCGGGGGCCTGGCTCTGGGGCCAACGTCCTGACTTTC
CASSLRGPGSGANVLTF
>TRBV7-6|TRBJ1-3|.|.
TGTGCCAGCAGCTCGACAGTAACTGGAAACACCATATATTTT
CASSSTVTGNTIYF
>TRBV7-7|TRBJ2-2|.|few
TGTGCTAGCAGCTTAATGCAGGTTTCGAACACCGGGGAGCTGTTTTTT
CASSLMQVSNTGELFF
>TRBV6-2/TRBV6-3|TRBJ2-1|TRBD2|few
TGTGCCAGCAGTTACCCCACTTTACTAGCGGGAGACCCCCAGTTCTTC
CASSYPTLLAGDPQFF
>TRBV6-1|TRBJ2-5|TRBD2|few
TGTGCCAGCAGTCTCACTAGCGGGAGGAACCAAGAGACCCAGTACTTC
CASSLTSGRNQETQYF
>TRBV5-1|TRBJ2-6|.|.
TGCGCCAGCCGGGATGGGGCTGGGGCCAACGTCCTGACTTTC
CASRDGAGANVLTF
>TRBV20-1|TRBJ1-2|.|few
TGCAGTGCTAACGAACAGTATGGCTACACCTTC
CSANEQYGYTF
>TRBV10-3|TRBJ2-3|TRBD2|few
TGTGCCACCACCGCGGTAGCGGGGGGAGGGGATACGCAGTATTTT
CATTAVAGGGDTQYF
>TRBV6-2/TRBV6-3|TRBJ2-7|.|many
TGTGCCAGCAGTTACGAGCTAGCGTACTCCTACGAGCAGTACTTC
CASSYELAYSYEQYF
>TRBV5-6|TRBJ1-1|.|few
TGTGCCAGCAGCTTGAGGCCAACCCGAGAAGCTTTCTTT
CASSLRPTREAFF
>TRBV6-2/TRBV6-3|TRBJ2-3|.|.
TGTGCCAGCAGAAAATCCGGGGACACAGATACGCAGTATTTT
CASRKSGDTDTQYF
>TRBV29-1|TRBJ2-5|TRBD2|many
TGCAGCGGATCTAGCGGAGCAGAGACCCAGTACTTC
CSGSSGAETQYF
>TRBV27|TRBJ2-1|.|many
TGTGCCAGCAGTACTACGGGATACTACGCCTCCTACAATGAGCAGTTCTTC
CASSTTGYYASYNEQFF
>TRBV12-3/TRBV12-4|TRBJ1-5|.|many
TGTGCCAGCACCCTAACAGGGTATAATCAGCCCCAGCATTTT
CASTLTGYNQPQHF
>TRBV4-3|TRBJ2-1|TRBD2|.
TGCGCCAGCGCGAGCGGGAGGGTGTACAATGAGCAGTTCTTC
CASASGRVYNEQFF
>TRBV11-2|TRBJ2-5|TRBD2|.
TGTGCCAGCAGCACCCGGACTAGCGGGAGAACGGAGACCCAGTACTTC
CASSTRTSGRTETQYF
>TRBV20-1|TRBJ2-2|.|many
TGCAGTGCTAATATTGACCCCACCGGGGAGCTGTTTTTT
CSANIDPTGELFF
>TRBV10-3|TRBJ1-5|.|few
TGTGCCATCAGTGACCCTGAGGTCCCGGGTCAGCCCCAGCATTTT
CAISDPEVPGQPQHF
>TRBV12-3/TRBV12-4|TRBJ1-6|.|many
TGTGCCAGCAGAGGTTTTGGGACTGGAGGATATTCACCCCTCCACTTT
CASRGFGTGGYSPLHF
>TRBV5-5|TRBJ2-1|TRBD1|many
TGTGCCAGCAGCTTGGGGGACAGCCCCTACAATGAGCAGTTCTTC
CASSLGDSPYNEQFF
>TRBV28|TRBJ1-5|.|few
TGTGCCAGCAAATATACGAACAATCAGCCCCAGCATTTT
CASKYTNNQPQHF
>TRBV11-2|TRBJ2-7|.|few
TGTGCCAGCAGCCCATCTTCCGGGGCCTTCTACGAGCAGTACTTC
CASSPSSGAFYEQYF
>TRBV20-1|TRBJ2-2|.|few
TGCAGTGCTTCCCAGTCAGAACCCGGGGAGCTGTTTTTT
CSASQSEPGELFF
>TRBV6-1|TRBJ2-1|TRBD1|few
TGTGCCAGCAGCGCCACAGGGGGCCTATACAATGAGCAGTTCTTC
CASSATGGLYNEQFF
>TRBV20-1|TRBJ2-1|.|.
TGCAGTGCTCGACAGATGATTTACAATGAGCAGTTCTTC
CSARQMIYNEQFF
>TRBV7-2|TRBJ1-5|TRBD1|.
TGTGCCAGCAGCTTAGTGGAGGGGGCAGGCCAGCCCCAGCATTTT
CASSLVEGAGQPQHF
>TRBV4-3|TRBJ2-1|TRBD2|.
TGCGCCAGCAGCGCCCGGTCGAGCGGGGGGGCCAATGAGCAGTTCTTC
CASSARSSGGANEQFF
>TRBV15|TRBJ1-1|.|few
TGTGCCACCAGCAGGGGGAATTATGCCGATGAAGCTTTCTTT
CATSRGNYADEAFF
>TRBV7-2|TRBJ1-6|.|many
TGTGCCAGCAGCTTAGTGCAGGCCCGGGAGTCACCCCTCCACTTT
CASSLVQARESPLHF
>TRBV4-2|TRBJ2-3|TRBD2|few
TGTGCCAGCAGCCAAGATAGGGCTAGCGGGGGGTTCACAGATACGCAGTATTTT
CASSQDRASGGFTDTQYF
>TRBV20-1|TRBJ2-1|.|.
TGCAGTGCTAGAGATCTGAGGGCTTCCTACAATGAGCAGTTCTTC
CSARDLRASYNEQFF
>TRBV6-1|TRBJ2-2|.|few
TGTGCCAGCAAAGGGACACCGAACACCGGGGAGCTGTTTTTT
CASKGTPNTGELFF
>TRBV20-1|TRBJ2-7|.|.
TGCAGTGCTAGTCGACAACGGGGGGAGCAGTACTTC
CSASRQRGEQYF
>TRBV28|TRBJ1-1|TRBD1|.
TGTGCCGGGCGAAGGACAGGATCATTGAACACTGAAGCTTTCTTT
CAGRRTGSLNTEAFF
>TRBV5-1|TRBJ2-7|.|.
TGCGCCAGCAGCTTGGTAAACGGGCCGTACGAGCAGTACTTC
CASSLVNGPYEQYF
>TRBV9|TRBJ2-1|.|many
TGTGCCAGCACTATCGCGGGGGCCTCCTACAATGAGCAGTTCTTC
CASTIAGASYNEQFF
>TRBV27|TRBJ2-3|.|few
TGTGCCAGCAGTTTAACCATGGTGACGACAGATACGCAGTATTTT
CASSLTMVTTDTQYF
>TRBV29-1|TRBJ1-2|TRBD1|few
TGCAGCGCCCGGGACAGGGTGGGGGGCTACACCTTC
CSARDRVGGYTF
>TRBV5-4|TRBJ2-3|.|few
TGTGCCAGCAGCTCTACCACATATGATACGCAGTATTTT
CASSSTTYDTQYF
>TRBV27|TRBJ2-7|.|few
TGTGCCAGCAGTTTGGGACTCAGGAGGACCTACGAGCAGTACTTC
CASSLGLRRTYEQYF
>TRBV20-1|TRBJ2-2|.|few
TGCAGTGCTTCGGGATTGTTAGAGGGGAACACCGGGGAGCTGTTTTTT
CSASGLLEGNTGELFF
>TRBV20-1|TRBJ2-1|.|.
TGCTGTGCTAGAGACGCCCTTCGCATAGGCGGTTACAATGAGCAGTTCTTC
CCARDALRIGGYNEQFF
>TRBV12-3/TRBV12-4|TRBJ1-1|.|few
TGTGCCAGCAGTTTCTATTGGGGCACTGAAGCTTTCTTT
CASSFYWGTEAFF